The T cell receptor (beta chain) described here comes from a study of T cells expressing NK-cell markers. Study-wide context: It was sorted CD3+CD56+NKG2C+, CD3+CD56+NKG2C- and CD3+CD56-NKG2C+ T cells that supplied the TCR beta repertoires. General study points: HCMV specificity of the expanded NKG2C+ T cell clones was not established.

Comments on this clonotype: Its target is not known.

Following a re-call of the 5' RACE reads, TCRdb has one entry per CDR3 protein and lacks DNA. The sample's table shows about 160,000 distinct CDR3 sequences. CDR1 is SGHVS, CDR2 FQNEAQ, per germline. CDR3 length: 16 residues. The origin of this receptor is a man aged 18-70 years in good health. The sequenced material came from blood T cells: a sorted CD56 or NKG2C T cell subset, CD4+ or CD8+ T cells, or bulk PBMC T cells (not recorded which). The V call is TRBV7-8, the J call TRBJ2-5; TCRdb returns TRBD1, unconfirmable since there is no DNA. Here the CDR3 reads CASSLRDRGREETQYF. The variable domain in full, completed from reference TRBV7-8 and TRBJ2-5, reads GAGVSQSPRYKVAKRGQDVALRCDPISGHVSLFWYQQALGQGPEFLTYFQNEAQLDKSGLPSDRFFAERPEGSVSTLKIQRTQQEDSAVYLCASSLRDRGREETQYFGPGTRLLVL.